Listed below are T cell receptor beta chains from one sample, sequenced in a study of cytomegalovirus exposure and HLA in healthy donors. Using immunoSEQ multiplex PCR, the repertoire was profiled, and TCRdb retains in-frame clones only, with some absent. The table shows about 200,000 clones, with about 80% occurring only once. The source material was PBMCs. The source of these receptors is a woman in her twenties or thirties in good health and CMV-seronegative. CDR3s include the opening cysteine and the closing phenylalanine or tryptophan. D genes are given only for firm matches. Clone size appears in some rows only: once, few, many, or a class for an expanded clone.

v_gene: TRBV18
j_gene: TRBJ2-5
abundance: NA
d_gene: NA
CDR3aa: CASSRAGSHATLDQETQYF
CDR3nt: TGTGCCAGCTCACGGGCGGGGTCACACGCTACTTTAGACCAAGAGACCCAGTACTTC

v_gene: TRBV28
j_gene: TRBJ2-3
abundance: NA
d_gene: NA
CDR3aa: CASSPFSVDTQYF
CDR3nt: TGTGCCAGCAGTCCTTTTTCGGTAGATACGCAGTATTTT

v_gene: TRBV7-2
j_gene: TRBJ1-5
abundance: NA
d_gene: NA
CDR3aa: CASSLYGVTQPQHF
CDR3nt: TGTGCCAGCAGCTTATACGGGGTGACTCAGCCCCAGCATTTT

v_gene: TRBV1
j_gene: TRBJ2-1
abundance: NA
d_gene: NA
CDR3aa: CTSSSGLAGGDEQFF
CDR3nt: TGCACCAGCAGCTCCGGACTAGCGGGGGGCGATGAGCAGTTCTTC

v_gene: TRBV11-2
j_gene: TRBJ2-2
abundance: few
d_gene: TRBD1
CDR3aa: CASSFTGARPGELFF
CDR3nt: TGTGCCAGCAGCTTTACAGGGGCCCGTCCCGGGGAGCTGTTTTTT

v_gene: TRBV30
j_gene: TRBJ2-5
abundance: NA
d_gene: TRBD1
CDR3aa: CAWSTGTVQETQYF
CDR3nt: TGTGCCTGGAGTACGGGGACAGTTCAAGAGACCCAGTACTTC

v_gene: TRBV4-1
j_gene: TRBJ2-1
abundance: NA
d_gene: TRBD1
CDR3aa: CASSQGLTGVRYNEQFF
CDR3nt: TGCGCCAGCAGCCAAGGGTTGACAGGGGTGAGGTACAATGAGCAGTTCTTC

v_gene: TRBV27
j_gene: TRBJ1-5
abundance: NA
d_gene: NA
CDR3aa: CASSLRGIGNQLQHF
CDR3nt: TGTGCCAGCAGTTTAAGGGGAATCGGCAATCAGCTCCAGCATTTT

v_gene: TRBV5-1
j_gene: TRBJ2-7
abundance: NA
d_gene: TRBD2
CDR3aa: CASRKSGGSYEQYF
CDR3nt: TGCGCCAGCAGGAAAAGCGGGGGCTCCTACGAGCAGTACTTC

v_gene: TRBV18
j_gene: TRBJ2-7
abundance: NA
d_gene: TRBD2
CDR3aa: CASSPPKGQAASGVYEQYF
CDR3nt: TGTGCCAGCTCACCCCCCAAAGGGCAGGCCGCTAGCGGAGTCTACGAGCAGTACTTC

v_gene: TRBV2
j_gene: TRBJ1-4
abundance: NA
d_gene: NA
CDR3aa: CASSESGPQLFF
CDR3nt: TGTGCCAGCAGTGAATCGGGTCCTCAACTGTTTTTT

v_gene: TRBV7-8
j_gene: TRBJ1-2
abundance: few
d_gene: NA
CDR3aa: CASSPRTAPYGYTF
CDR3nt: TGTGCCAGCAGCCCCAGGACAGCTCCGTATGGCTACACCTTC

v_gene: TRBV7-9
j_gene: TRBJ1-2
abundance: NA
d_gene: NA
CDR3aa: CASLCMGYTF
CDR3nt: TGTGCCAGCCTATGTATGGGCTACACCTTC

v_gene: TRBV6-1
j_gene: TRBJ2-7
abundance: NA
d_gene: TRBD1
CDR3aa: CASSELAGGRYEQYF
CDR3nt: TGTGCCAGCAGTGAATTGGCAGGGGGCAGGTACGAGCAGTACTTC

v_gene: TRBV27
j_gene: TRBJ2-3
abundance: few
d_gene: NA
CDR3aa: CASSFGASSTDTQYF
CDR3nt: TGTGCCAGCAGTTTCGGAGCATCTAGCACAGATACGCAGTATTTT

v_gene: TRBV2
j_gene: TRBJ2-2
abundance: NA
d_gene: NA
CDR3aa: CASSGLAAPELFF
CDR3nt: TGTGCCAGCAGTGGTTTGGCGGCCCCGGAGCTGTTTTTT

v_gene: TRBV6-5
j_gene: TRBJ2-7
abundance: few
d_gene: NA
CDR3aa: CASRDGWRQYF
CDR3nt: TGTGCCAGCAGGGATGGATGGAGGCAGTACTTC

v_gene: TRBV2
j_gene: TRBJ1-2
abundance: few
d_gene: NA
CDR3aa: CASSPTRDGVSYGYTF
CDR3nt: TGTGCCAGCAGTCCAACGAGGGATGGGGTCAGCTATGGCTACACCTTC

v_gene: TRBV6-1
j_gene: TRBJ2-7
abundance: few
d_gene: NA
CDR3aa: CASSEAAGLIYEQYF
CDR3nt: TGTGCCAGCAGTGAAGCTGCGGGGCTGATCTACGAGCAGTACTTC

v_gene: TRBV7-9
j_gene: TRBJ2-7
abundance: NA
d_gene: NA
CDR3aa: CASSLNPSANYEQYF
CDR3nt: TGTGCCAGCAGCTTAAACCCTAGCGCGAACTACGAGCAGTACTTC

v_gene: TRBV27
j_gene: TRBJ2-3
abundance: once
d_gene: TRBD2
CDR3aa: CASSRLGRGSTDTQYF
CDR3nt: TGTGCCAGCAGTCGCCTAGGGCGGGGGAGCACAGATACGCAGTATTTT

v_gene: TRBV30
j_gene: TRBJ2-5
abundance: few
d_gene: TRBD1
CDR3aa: CAWSTTWDRWAQYF
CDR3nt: TGTGCCTGGAGTACCACTTGGGACAGGTGGGCCCAGTACTTC

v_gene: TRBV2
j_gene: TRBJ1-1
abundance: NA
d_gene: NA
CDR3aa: CASSESGRNTEAFF
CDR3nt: TGTGCCAGCAGTGAAAGCGGGCGGAACACTGAAGCTTTCTTT

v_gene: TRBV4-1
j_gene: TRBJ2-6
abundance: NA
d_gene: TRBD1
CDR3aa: CASSSGQGVSGANVLTF
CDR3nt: TGCGCCAGCAGCTCAGGACAGGGGGTCTCTGGGGCCAACGTCCTGACTTTC

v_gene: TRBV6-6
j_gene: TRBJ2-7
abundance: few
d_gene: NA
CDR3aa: CASSPLRRGTYEQYF
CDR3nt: TGTGCCAGCAGCCCGTTGAGGAGGGGAACCTACGAGCAGTACTTC

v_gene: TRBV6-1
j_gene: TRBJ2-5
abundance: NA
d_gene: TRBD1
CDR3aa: CASSIEGAETQYF
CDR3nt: TGTGCCAGCAGTATAGAGGGGGCTGAGACCCAGTACTTC

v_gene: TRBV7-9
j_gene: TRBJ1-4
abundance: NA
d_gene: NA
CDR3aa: CASSSGIATNEKLFF
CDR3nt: TGTGCCAGCAGCTCCGGTATTGCAACTAATGAAAAACTGTTTTTT

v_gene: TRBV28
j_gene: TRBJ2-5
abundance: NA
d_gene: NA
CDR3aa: CASVDWTPQETQYF
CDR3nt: TGTGCCAGCGTGGACTGGACTCCCCAAGAGACCCAGTACTTC

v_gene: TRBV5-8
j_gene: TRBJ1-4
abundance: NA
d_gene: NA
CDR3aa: CASSLKTGFNEKLFF
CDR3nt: TGTGCCAGCAGCTTGAAAACAGGCTTTAATGAAAAACTGTTTTTT

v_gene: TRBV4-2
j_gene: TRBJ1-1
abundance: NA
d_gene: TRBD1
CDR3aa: CASSPQGLRNTEAFF
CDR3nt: TGTGCCAGCAGCCCACAGGGGCTCAGAAACACTGAAGCTTTCTTT

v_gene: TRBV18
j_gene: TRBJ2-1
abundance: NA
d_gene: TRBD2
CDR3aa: CASSPLGLAGKSGAYNEQFF
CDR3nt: TGTGCCAGCTCACCACTCGGGCTAGCGGGAAAAAGTGGGGCCTACAATGAGCAGTTCTTC

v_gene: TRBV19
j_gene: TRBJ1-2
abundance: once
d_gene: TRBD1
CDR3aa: CASSTGQGNYGYTF
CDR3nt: TGTGCCAGTAGTACGGGACAGGGAAACTATGGCTACACCTTC

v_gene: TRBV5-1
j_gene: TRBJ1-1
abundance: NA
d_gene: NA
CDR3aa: CASSLVETLNTEAFF
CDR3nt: TGCGCCAGCAGCTTGGTAGAGACACTGAACACTGAAGCTTTCTTT

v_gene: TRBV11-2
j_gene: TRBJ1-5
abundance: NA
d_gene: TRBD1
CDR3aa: CASSRRQGKNSNQPQHF
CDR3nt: TGTGCCAGCAGCCGGCGACAGGGGAAGAATAGCAATCAGCCCCAGCATTTT

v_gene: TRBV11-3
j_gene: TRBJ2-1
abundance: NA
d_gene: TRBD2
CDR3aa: CASSPGLAGGHEQFF
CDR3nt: TGTGCCAGCAGCCCGGGACTAGCGGGAGGGCATGAGCAGTTCTTC

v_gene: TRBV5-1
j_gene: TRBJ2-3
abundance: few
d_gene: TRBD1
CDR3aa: CASSGLTGDNTQYF
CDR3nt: TGCGCCAGCAGCGGACTTACAGGGGATAATACGCAGTATTTT

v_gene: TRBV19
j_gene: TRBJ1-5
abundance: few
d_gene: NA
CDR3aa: CASSIRPRYQPQHF
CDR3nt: TGTGCCAGTAGTATCCGACCGAGGTATCAGCCCCAGCATTTT

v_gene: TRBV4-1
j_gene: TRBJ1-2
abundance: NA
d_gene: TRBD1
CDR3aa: CASSQRDRGNYGYTF
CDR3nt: TGCGCCAGCAGCCAAAGGGACAGGGGGAACTATGGCTACACCTTC

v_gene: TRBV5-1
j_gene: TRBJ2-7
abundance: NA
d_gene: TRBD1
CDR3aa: CASSLGDSAYEQYF
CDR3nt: TGCGCCAGCAGCTTGGGGGACAGTGCCTACGAGCAGTACTTC

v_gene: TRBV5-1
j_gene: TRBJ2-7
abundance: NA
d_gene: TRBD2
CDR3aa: CASSLDSSGRALDYEQYF
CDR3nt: TGCGCCAGCAGCTTGGACTCCAGCGGGAGGGCCTTAGACTACGAGCAGTACTTC

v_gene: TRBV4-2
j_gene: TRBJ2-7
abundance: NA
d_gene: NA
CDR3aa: CASSQVNERRGEQYF
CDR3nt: TGTGCCAGCAGCCAAGTAAATGAGCGGAGGGGCGAGCAGTACTTC

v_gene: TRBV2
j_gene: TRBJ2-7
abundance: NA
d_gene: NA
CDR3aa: CASSEMFGTDYEQYF
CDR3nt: TGTGCCAGCAGTGAAATGTTCGGGACTGATTACGAGCAGTACTTC

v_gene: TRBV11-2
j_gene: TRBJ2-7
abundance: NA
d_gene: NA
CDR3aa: CASSLVRPLYEQYF
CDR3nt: TGTGCCAGCAGCTTAGTCAGGCCTCTCTACGAGCAGTACTTC

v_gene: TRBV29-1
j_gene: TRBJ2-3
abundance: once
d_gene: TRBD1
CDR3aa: CSGGGFRDRGGDTQYF
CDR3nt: TGCAGCGGGGGAGGTTTTAGGGACAGGGGCGGAGATACGCAGTATTTT

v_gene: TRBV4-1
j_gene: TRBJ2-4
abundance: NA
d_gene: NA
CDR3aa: CASSLKSGRLSENIQYF
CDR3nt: TGCGCCAGCAGCCTCAAGTCAGGGCGGCTCAGCGAAAACATTCAGTACTTC

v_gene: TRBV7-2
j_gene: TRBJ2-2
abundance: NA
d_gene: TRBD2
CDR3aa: CASSLPLAQPNTGELFF
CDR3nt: TGTGCCAGCAGCCTCCCACTAGCGCAACCGAACACCGGGGAGCTGTTTTTT

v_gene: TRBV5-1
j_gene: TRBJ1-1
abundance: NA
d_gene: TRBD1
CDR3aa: CASSLWTGEAFF
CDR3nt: TGCGCCAGCAGCTTGTGGACAGGGGAAGCTTTCTTT

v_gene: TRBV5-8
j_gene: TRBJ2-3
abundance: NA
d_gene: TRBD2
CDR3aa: CASSATSGRAEDTQYF
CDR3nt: TGTGCCAGCAGCGCGACTAGCGGGAGGGCCGAGGATACGCAGTATTTT

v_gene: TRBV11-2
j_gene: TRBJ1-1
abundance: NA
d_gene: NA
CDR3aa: CASSLVVRGTEAFF
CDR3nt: TGTGCCAGCAGCTTAGTGGTCAGGGGCACTGAAGCTTTCTTT

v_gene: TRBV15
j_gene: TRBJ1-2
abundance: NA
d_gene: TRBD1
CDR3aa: CATSRDRQGYGYTF
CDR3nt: TGTGCCACCAGCAGAGATCGACAGGGCTATGGCTACACCTTC

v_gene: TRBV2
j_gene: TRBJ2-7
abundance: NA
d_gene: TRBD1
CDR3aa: CASSRQGGRYEQYF
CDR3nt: TGTGCCAGCAGCCGACAGGGGGGTCGCTACGAGCAGTACTTC

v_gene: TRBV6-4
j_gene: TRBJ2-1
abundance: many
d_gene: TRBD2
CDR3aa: CASSTSGGGVYEQFF
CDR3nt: TGTGCCAGCAGTACTAGCGGGGGGGGCGTCTATGAGCAGTTCTTC

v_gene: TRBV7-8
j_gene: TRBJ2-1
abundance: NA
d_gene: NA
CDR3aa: CASSPDSFYNEQFF
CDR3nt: TGTGCCAGCAGCCCCGACAGCTTTTACAATGAGCAGTTCTTC

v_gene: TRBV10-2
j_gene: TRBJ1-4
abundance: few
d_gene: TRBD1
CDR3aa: CASSELQGEKLFF
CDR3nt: TGCGCCAGCAGTGAGCTACAGGGGGAAAAACTGTTTTTT

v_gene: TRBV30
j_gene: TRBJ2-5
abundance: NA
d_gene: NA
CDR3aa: CAWNREIFQETQYF
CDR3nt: TGTGCCTGGAATAGGGAGATTTTCCAAGAGACCCAGTACTTC